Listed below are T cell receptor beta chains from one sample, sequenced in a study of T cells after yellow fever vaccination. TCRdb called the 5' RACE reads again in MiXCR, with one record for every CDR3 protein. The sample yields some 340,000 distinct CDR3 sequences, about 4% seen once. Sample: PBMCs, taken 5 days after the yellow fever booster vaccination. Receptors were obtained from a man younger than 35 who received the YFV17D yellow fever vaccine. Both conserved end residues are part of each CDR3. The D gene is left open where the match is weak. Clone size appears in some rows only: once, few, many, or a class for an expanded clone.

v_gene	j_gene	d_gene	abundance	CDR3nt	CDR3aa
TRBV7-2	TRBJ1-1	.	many	TGTGCCAGCAGCTTAACGGGGGCTGAAGCTTTCTTT	CASSLTGAEAFF
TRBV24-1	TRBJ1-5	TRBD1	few	TGTGCCACCAGTGATTATGGGACAGATAATCAGCCCCAGCATTTT	CATSDYGTDNQPQHF
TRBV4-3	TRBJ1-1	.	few	TGCGCCAGCAGCCAAGGACAGCGGAACTATGAAGCTTTCTTT	CASSQGQRNYEAFF
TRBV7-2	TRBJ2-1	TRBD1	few	TGTGCCAGCAGCTTAGTAGGGGGCTCCCTCCAATCTTGGCGCTTCTTC	CASSLVGGSLQSWRFF
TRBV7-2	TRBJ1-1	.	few	TGTGCCAGCAGCAATAGTCCCGGGGGCACTGAAGCTTTCTTT	CASSNSPGGTEAFF
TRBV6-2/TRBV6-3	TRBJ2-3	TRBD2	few	TGTGCCAGCAGTTATTTTTTAGCGGGGGCCACCACAGATACGCAGTATTTT	CASSYFLAGATTDTQYF
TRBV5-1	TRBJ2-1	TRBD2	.	TGCGCCAGCCGCGGGGGGGTAGGCTCCTACAATGAGCAGTTCTTC	CASRGGVGSYNEQFF
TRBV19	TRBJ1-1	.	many	TGTGCCAGTAGTATAGACGGACGGAACACTGAAGCTTTCTTT	CASSIDGRNTEAFF
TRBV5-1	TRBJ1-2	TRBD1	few	TGCGCCAGCAGCCGCCCGGACAGGATCAACTATGGCTACACCTTC	CASSRPDRINYGYTF
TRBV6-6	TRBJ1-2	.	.	TGTGCCACCTCCACAGGGAATAACTATGGCTACACCTTC	CATSTGNNYGYTF
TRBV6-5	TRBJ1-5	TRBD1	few	TGTGCCAGCAGTTACTCGGCAGGGGGCTCGGTCAATCAGCCCCAGCATTTT	CASSYSAGGSVNQPQHF
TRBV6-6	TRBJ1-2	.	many	TGTGCCAGCAGTTACTATGGCTACACCTTC	CASSYYGYTF
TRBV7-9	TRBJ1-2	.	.	TGTGCCAGCAGCTTAGTAGGTCAGCCTAACTATGGCTACACCTTC	CASSLVGQPNYGYTF
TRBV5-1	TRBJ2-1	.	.	TGCGCCAGCAGGGCGGAGAGCTCCTACAATGAGCAGTTCTTC	CASRAESSYNEQFF
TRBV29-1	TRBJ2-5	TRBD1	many	TGCAGCGTTGAGGGGAGTAACAGGGGTGAAGAGACCCAGTACTTC	CSVEGSNRGEETQYF
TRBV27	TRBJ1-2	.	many	TGTGCCAGCAGTTTATCATGGCAGAGCTATGGCTACACCTTC	CASSLSWQSYGYTF
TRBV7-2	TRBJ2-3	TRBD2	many	TGTGCCAGCAGCTTAAGGCGGGGGAGGGTAGATACGCAGTATTTT	CASSLRRGRVDTQYF
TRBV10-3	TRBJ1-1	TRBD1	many	TGTGCCATCAGTGGTCGACAGGGCAGGGCGGTAGCTGAAGCTTTCTTT	CAISGRQGRAVAEAFF
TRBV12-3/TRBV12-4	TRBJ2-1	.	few	TGTGCCAGCAGGTCAGACAGGAGCTCCTACAATGAGCAGTTCTTC	CASRSDRSSYNEQFF
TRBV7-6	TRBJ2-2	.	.	TGTGCCAGCAGCTTAGTTATAGGGCGCGGGGAGCTGTTTTTT	CASSLVIGRGELFF
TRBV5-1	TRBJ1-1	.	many	TGCGCCAGCAGCTCTGGGGCGGGGAACACTGAAGCTTTCTTT	CASSSGAGNTEAFF
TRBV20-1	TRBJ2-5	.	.	TGCAGTGGCGTACGGGGCGGAGAGACCCAGTACTTC	CSGVRGGETQYF
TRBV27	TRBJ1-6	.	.	TGTGCCAGCGGATCCCGGGTCGCACCCCTCCACTTT	CASGSRVAPLHF
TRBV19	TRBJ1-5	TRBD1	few	TGTGCCAGTAGTATAGTGGGACAGGGGATTCAGCCCCAGCATTTT	CASSIVGQGIQPQHF
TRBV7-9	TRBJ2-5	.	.	TGTGCCAGCAGCCCCCCGGCTAGTAACCAAGAGACCCAGTACTTC	CASSPPASNQETQYF
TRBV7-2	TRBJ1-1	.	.	TGTGCCAGCAGCTTAAGGCTACAGGGAGGCGGAGCTTTCTTT	CASSLRLQGGGAFF
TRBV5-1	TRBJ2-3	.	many	TGCGCCAGCAGCTTGGCCGCCTGGGGGACAGATACGCAGTATTTT	CASSLAAWGTDTQYF
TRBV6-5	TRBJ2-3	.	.	TGTGCCAGCAGACCCAACCCCATTGGCACAGATACGCAGTATTTT	CASRPNPIGTDTQYF
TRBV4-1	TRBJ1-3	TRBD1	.	TGCGCCAGCAGCCTAAGACAGGGGCGGGGGGATGACTCTGGAAACACCATATATTTT	CASSLRQGRGDDSGNTIYF
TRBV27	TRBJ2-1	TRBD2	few	TGTGCCAGCAGTGTAGCGGGAGGTTGGAATGAGCAGTTCTTC	CASSVAGGWNEQFF
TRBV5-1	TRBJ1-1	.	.	TGCGCCAGCAGCGGGGCAGGCGGAACTGAAGCTTTCTTT	CASSGAGGTEAFF
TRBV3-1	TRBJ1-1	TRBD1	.	TGTGCCAGCAGCCAAGGGTCACAGGGGGCCAGGGGAGCTTTCTTT	CASSQGSQGARGAFF
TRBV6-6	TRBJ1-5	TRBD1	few	TGTGCCAGCACTAGACAGGGCCCAAATCAGCCCCAGCATTTT	CASTRQGPNQPQHF
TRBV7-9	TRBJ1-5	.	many	TGTGCCAGCAGCTATCTAAGCAATCAGCCCCAGCATTTT	CASSYLSNQPQHF
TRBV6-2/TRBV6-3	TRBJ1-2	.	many	TGTGCCAGCACCAAAGGACAGTCTTATGGCTACACCTTC	CASTKGQSYGYTF
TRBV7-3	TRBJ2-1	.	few	TGTGCCAGCAGCTTAAACGGGCAGGGATATGAGCAGTTCTTC	CASSLNGQGYEQFF
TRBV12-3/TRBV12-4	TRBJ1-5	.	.	TGTGCCAGCAGTTTGCGGTGGGCGGGGGGTCTAGGGGCCCAGCATTTT	CASSLRWAGGLGAQHF
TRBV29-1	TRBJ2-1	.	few	TGCAGCGTTGAAGGCGGCAGCTCCTACAATGAGCAGTTCTTC	CSVEGGSSYNEQFF
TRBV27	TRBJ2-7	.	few	TGTGCCAGCAGTTTATCTAACCGTCTAGGCTACGAGCAGTACTTC	CASSLSNRLGYEQYF
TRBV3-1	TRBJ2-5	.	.	TGTGCCAGCAGCCAAACCGGAACGGGGGAGACCCAGTACTTC	CASSQTGTGETQYF
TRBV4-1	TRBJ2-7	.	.	TGCGCCAGCAGCCACCCCGCCAGTTACTACGAGCAGTACTTC	CASSHPASYYEQYF
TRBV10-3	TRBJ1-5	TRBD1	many	TGTGCCATCAGCGACAGGGTAGACCAGCCCCAGCATTTT	CAISDRVDQPQHF
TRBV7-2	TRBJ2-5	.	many	TGTGCCAGCAGCCCGGAGGCTAGGAGGGGGGGGACCCAGTACTTC	CASSPEARRGGTQYF
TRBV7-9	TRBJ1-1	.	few	TGTGCCAGCAGCCCGCTAAGCCTTAAGGGGCGAAGTTTAGGCATGAACACTGAAGCTTTCTTT	CASSPLSLKGRSLGMNTEAFF
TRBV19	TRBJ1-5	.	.	TGTGCCAGTAGTATGGTACGGCAGCCCCAGCATTTT	CASSMVRQPQHF
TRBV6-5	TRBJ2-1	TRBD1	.	TGTGCCAGCACCTTGGGACAGGGTTATAACAATGAGCAGTTCTTC	CASTLGQGYNNEQFF
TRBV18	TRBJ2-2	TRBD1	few	TGTGCCAGCTCACCACCGGGACAGGGTCAAGCCGGGGAGCTGTTTTTT	CASSPPGQGQAGELFF
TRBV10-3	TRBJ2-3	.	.	TGTGCCACCAAAGGACCAAGCACAGATACGCAGTATTTT	CATKGPSTDTQYF
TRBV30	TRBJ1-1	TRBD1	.	TGTGCCTGGCAGACAGGGGAAGCTTTCTTT	CAWQTGEAFF